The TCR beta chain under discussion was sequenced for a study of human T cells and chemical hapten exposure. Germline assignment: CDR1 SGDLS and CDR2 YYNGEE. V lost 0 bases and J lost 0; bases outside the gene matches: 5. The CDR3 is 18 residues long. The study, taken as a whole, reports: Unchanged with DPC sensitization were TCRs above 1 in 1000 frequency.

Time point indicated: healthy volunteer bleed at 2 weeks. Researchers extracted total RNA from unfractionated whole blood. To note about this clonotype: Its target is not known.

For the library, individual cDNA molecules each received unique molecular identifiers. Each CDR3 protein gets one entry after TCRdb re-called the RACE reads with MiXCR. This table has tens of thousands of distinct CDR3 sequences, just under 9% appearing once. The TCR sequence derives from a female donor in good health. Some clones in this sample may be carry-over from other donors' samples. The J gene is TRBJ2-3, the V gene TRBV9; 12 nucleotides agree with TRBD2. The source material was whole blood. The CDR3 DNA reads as TGTGCCAGCAGCGTAGGACTAGCGGGAGTCGTCAGCACAGATACGCAGTATTTT. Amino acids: CASSVGLAGVVSTDTQYF.